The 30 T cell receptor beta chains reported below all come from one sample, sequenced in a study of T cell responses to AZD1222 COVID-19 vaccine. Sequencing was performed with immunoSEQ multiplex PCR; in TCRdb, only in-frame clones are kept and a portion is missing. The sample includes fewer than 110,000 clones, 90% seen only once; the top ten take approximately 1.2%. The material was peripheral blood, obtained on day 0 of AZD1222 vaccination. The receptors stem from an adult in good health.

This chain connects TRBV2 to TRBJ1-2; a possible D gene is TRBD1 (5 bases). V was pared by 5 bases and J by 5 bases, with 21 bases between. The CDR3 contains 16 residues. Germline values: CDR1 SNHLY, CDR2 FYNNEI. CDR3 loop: CASSREQGEQLYGYTF. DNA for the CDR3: TGTGCCAGCAGTCGGGAGCAGGGCGAACAACTATATGGCTACACCTTC.

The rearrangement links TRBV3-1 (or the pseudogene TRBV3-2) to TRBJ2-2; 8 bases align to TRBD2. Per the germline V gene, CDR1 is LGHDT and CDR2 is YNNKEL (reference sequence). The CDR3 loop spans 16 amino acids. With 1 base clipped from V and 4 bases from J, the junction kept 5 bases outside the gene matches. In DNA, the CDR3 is TGTGCCAGCAGCCAAGGGGCGGGGGGCCCCACCGGGGAGCTGTTTTTT. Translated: CASSQGAGGPTGELFF.

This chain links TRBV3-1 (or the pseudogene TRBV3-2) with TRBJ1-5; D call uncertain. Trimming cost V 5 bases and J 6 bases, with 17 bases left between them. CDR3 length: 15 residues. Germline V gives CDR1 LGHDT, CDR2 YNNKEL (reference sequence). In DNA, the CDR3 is TGTGCCAGCAGCTTAACTCCAGGCAGCGGTCAGCCCCAGCATTTT. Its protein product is CASSLTPGSGQPQHF.

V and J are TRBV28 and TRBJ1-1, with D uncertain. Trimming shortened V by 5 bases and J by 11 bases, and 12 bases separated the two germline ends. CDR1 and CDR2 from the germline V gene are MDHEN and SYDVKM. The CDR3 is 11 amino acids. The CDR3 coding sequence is TGTGCCAGCAGTACCCTACGCCTGGCTTTCTTT. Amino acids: CASSTLRLAFF.

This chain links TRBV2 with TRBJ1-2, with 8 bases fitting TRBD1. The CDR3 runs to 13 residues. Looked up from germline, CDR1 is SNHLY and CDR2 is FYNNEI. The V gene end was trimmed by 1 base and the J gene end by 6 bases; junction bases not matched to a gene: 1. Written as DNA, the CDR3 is TGTGCCAGCAGTGAAGGACAGGGGAATGGCTACACCTTC. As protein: CASSEGQGNGYTF.

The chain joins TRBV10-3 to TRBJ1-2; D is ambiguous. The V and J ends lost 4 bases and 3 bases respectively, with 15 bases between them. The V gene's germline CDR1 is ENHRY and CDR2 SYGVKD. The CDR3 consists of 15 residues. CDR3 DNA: TGTGCCATCAGTGTGTCCTTAGGGTATGACTATGGCTACACCTTC. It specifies CAISVSLGYDYGYTF.

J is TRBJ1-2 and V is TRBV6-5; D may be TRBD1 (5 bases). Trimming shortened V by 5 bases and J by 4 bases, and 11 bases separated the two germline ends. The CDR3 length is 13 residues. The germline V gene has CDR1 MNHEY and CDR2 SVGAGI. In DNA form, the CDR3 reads TGTGCCAGCAGTAGTACAGGCACCTATGGCTACACCTTC. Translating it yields CASSSTGTYGYTF.

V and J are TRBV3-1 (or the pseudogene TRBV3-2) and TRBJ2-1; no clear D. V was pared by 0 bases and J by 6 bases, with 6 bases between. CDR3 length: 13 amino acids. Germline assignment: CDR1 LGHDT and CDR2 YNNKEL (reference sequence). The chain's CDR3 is CASSQDLINEQFF. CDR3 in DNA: TGTGCCAGCAGCCAAGATCTGATCAATGAGCAGTTCTTC.

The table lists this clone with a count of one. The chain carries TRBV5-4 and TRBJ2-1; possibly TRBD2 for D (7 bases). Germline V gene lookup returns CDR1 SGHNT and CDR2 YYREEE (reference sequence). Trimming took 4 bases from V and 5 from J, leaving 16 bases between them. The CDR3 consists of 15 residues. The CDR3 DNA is TGTGCCAGCAGCCCTGGGGGGGGGCAAGACAATGAGCAGTTCTTC. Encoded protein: CASSPGGGQDNEQFF.

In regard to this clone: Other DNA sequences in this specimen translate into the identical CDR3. The CDR3 loop is CASSDLVTEAFF. The CDR3 DNA reads as TGTGCCAGCAGTGATTTAGTTACTGAAGCTTTCTTT. The V gene is TRBV6-1, the J gene TRBJ1-1; D gene uncertain. Trimming shortened V by 3 bases and J by 5 bases, and 7 bases separated the two germline ends. There are 12 residues in the CDR3. Germline lookup yields CDR1 MNHNS and CDR2 SASEGT.

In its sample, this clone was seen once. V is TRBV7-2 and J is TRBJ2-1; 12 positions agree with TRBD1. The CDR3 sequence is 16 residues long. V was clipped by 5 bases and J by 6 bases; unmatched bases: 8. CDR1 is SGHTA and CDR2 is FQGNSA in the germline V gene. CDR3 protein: CASSGYRDRGLNEQFF. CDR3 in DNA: TGTGCCAGCAGCGGATACCGGGACAGGGGGCTCAATGAGCAGTTCTTC.

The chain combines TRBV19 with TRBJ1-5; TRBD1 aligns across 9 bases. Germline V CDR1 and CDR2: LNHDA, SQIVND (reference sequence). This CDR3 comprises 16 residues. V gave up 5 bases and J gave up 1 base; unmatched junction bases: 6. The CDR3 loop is CASSFRDRVSNQPQHF. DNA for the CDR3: TGTGCCAGTAGTTTCCGGGACAGGGTCAGCAATCAGCCCCAGCATTTT.

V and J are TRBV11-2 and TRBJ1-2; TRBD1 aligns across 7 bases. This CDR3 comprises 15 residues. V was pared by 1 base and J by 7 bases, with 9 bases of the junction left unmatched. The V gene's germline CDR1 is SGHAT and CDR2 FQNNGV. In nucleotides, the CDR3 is TGTGCCAGCAGCTTAGCGGCGGGGACAGCCGGTGGCTACACCTTC. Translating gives CASSLAAGTAGGYTF.

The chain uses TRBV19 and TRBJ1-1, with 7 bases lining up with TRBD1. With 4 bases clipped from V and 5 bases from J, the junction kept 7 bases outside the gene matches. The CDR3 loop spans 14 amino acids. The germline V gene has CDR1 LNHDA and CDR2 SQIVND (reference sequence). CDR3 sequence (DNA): TGTGCCAGTAGTACGACAGGGTCGGGGACTGAAGCTTTCTTT. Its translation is CASSTTGSGTEAFF.

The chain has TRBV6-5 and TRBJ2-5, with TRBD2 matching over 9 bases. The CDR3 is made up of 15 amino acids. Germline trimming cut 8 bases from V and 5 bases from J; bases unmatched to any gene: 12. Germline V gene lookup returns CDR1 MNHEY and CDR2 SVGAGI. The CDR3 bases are TGTGCCAGCCACCGAGCGGGGGGTGTAGGGGAGACCCAGTACTTC. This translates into CASHRAGGVGETQYF.

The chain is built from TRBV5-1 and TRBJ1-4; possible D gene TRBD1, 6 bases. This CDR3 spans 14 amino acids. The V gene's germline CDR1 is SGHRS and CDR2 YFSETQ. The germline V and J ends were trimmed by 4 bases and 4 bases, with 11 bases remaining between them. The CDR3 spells CASSRQAINEKLFF. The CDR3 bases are TGCGCCAGCAGCAGACAGGCCATTAATGAAAAACTGTTTTTT.

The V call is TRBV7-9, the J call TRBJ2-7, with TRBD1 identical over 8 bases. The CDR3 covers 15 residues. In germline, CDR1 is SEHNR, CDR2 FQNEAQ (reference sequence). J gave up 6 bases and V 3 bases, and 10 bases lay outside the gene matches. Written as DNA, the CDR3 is TGTGCCAGCAGCTTCTTTACAGGGGGTGACCTCGAGCAGTACTTC. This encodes CASSFFTGGDLEQYF.

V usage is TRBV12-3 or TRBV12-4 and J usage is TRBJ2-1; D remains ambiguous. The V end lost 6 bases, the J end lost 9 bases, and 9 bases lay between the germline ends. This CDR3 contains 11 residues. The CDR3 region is CASSVLGEQFF. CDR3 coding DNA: TGTGCCAGCAGCGTACTTGGTGAGCAGTTCTTC.

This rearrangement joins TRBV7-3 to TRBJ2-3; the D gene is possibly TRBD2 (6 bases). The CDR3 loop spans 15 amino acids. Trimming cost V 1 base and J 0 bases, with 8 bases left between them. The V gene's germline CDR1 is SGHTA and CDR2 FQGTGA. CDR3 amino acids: CASSLSGVSTDTQYF. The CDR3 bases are TGTGCCAGCAGCTTAAGCGGGGTGAGCACAGATACGCAGTATTTT.

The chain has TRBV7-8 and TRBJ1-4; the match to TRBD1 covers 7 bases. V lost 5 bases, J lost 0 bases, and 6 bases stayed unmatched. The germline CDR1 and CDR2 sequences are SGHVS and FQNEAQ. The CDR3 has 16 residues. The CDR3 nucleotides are TGTGCCAGCAGCACGGGGGACAGACCAACTAATGAAAAACTGTTTTTT. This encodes CASSTGDRPTNEKLFF.

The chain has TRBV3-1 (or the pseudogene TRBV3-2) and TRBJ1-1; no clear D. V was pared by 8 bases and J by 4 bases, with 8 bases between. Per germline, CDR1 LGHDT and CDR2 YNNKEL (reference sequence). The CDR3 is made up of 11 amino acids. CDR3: CASLGATEAFF. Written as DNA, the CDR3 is TGTGCCAGCCTGGGAGCCACTGAAGCTTTCTTT.

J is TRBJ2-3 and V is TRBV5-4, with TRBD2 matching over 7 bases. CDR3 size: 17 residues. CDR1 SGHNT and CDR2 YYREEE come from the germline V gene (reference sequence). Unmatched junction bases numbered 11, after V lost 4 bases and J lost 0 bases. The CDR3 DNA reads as TGTGCCAGCAGCCTGGGTTCGGGGGGATCTAGCACAGATACGCAGTATTTT. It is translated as CASSLGSGGSSTDTQYF.

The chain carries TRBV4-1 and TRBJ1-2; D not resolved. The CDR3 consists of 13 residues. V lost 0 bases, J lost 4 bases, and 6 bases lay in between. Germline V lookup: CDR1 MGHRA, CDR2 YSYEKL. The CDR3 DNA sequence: TGCGCCAGCAGCCAAGAAAACAGCTATGGCTACACCTTC. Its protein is CASSQENSYGYTF.

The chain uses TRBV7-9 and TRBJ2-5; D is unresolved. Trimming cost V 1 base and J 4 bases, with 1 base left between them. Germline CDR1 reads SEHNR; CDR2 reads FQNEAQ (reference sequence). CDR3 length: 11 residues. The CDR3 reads CASSLVETQYF. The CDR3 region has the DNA TGTGCCAGCAGCTTAGTAGAGACCCAGTACTTC.

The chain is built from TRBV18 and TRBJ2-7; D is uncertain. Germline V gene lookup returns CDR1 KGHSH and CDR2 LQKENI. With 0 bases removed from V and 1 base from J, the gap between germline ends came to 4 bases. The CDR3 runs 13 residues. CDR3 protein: CASSPPTSYEQYF. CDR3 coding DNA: TGTGCCAGCTCACCACCTACATCCTACGAGCAGTACTTC.

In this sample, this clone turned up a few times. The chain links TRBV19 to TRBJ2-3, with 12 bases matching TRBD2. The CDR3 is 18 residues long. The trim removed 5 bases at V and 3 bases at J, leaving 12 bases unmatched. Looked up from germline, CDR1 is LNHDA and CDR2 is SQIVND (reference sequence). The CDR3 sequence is CASSSLAGGAIGTDTQYF. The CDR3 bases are TGTGCCAGTAGTTCCCTAGCGGGGGGGGCCATCGGTACAGATACGCAGTATTTT.

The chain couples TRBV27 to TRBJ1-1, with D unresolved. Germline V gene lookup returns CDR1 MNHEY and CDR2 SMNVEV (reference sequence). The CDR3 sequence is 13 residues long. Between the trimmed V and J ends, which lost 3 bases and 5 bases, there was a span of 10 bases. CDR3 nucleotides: TGTGCCAGCAGTTTGGAGGAAAGGACTGAAGCTTTCTTT. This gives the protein CASSLEERTEAFF.

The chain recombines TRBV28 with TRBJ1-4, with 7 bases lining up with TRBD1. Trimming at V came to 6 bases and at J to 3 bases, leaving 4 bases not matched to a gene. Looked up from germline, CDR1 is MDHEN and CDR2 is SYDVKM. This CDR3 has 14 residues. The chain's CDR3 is CASSRGQPNEKLFF. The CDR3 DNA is TGTGCCAGCAGCCGGGGACAGCCTAATGAAAAACTGTTTTTT.

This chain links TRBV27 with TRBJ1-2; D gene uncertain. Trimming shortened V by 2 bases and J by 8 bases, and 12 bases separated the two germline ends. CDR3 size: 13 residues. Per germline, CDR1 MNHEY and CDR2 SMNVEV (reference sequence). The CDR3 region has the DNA TGTGCCAGCAGTTTACGGCGGCTTGGCGGCTACACCTTC. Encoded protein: CASSLRRLGGYTF.

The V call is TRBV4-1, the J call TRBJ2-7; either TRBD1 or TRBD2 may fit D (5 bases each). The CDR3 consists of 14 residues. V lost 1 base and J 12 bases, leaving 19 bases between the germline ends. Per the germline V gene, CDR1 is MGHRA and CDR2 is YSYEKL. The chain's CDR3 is CASSQGDQDAGTYF. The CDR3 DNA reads TGCGCCAGCAGCCAAGGGGATCAAGATGCAGGGACGTACTTC.